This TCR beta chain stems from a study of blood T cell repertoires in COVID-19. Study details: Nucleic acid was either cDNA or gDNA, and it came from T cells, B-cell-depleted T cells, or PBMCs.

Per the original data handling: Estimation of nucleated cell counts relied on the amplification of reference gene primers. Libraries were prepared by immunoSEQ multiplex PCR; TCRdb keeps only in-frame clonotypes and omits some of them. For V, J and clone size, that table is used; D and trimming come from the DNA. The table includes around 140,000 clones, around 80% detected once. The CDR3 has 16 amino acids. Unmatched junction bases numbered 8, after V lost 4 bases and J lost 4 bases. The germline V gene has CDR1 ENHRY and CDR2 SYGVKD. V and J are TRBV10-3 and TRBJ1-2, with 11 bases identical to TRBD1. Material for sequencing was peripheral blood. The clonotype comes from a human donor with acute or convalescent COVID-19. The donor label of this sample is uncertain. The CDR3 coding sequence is TGTGCCATCAGTGGGGACAGGGGGAAGGCGGCCTATGGCTACACCTTC. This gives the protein CAISGDRGKAAYGYTF.